The text below deals with one TCR beta chain. This sample was taken from a study of blood T cells in healthy people across ages. The authors ran a second PCR of about 7 to 11 cycles using a sample-barcoded 5' primer and a J-beta primer mix. TCRdb passed the 5' RACE reads through MiXCR, listing each CDR3 protein once. The sample includes approximately 1.5 million distinct CDR3 sequences, about 31% of them seen just once. The CDR3 consists of 15 residues. CDR1 is MDHEN, CDR2 SYDVKM, per germline. The V segment lost 5 bases and the J segment 2 bases; nucleotides outside the gene matches: 7. This sequence originates from a woman aged 25 to 39 in good health. V gene TRBV28 combines with J gene TRBJ2-3, with 7 bases matching TRBD2. Specimen: blood. The CDR3 spells CASSPPAGTTDTQYF. The CDR3 region has the DNA TGTGCCAGCAGTCCCCCAGCGGGGACCACAGATACGCAGTATTTT.